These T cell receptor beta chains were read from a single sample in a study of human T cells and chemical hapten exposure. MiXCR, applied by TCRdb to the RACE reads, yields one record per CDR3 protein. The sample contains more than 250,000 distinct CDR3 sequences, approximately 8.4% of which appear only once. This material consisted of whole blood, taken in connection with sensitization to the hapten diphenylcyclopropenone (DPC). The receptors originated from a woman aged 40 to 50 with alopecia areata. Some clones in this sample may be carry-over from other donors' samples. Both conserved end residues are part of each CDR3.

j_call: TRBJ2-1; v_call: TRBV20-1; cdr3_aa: CSARSWEGRSNEQFF
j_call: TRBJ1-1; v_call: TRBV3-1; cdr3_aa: CASSQHGGLLNTEAFF
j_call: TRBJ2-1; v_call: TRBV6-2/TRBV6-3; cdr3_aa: CASRTTAGGHKFF
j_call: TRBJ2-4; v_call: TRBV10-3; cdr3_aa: CAISDSSGGKNIQYF
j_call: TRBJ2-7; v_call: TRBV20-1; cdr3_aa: CSALSGTGEGEQYF
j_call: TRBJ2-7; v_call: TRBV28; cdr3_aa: CASSSPGLAGGRYEQYF
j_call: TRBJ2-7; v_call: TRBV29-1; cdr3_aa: CSVVNGLARDEQYF
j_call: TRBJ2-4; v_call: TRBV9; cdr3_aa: CASSVGSGNIQYF
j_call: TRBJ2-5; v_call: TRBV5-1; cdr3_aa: CASNGGPPQETQYF
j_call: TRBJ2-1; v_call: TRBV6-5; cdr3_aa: CASSSTPGGYNEQFF
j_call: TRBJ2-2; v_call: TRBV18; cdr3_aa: CASSWTSGANTGELFF
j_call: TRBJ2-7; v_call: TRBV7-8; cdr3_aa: CASSKDRAYEQYF
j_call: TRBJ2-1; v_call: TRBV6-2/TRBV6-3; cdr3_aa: CASSYTRRVSEQFF
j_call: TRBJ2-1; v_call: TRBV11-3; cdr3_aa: CASSSGREYNEQFF
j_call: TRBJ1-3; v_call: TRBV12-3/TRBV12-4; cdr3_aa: CASSLGQGYSGNTIYF
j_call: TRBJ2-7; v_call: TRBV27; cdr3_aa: CASSLILAGAYEQYF
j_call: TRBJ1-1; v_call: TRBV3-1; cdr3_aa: CASSAGTGGINTEAFF
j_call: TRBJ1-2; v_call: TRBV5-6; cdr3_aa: CASSKRPGEDGYTF
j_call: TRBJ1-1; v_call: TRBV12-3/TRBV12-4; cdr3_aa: CASRRWGVNTEAFF
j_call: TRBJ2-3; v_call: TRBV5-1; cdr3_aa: CASSLKSPMGAPDTQYF
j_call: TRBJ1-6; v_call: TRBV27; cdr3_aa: CASSLRGANSPLHF
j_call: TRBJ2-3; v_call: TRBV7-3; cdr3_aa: CASSTQGGDTQYF
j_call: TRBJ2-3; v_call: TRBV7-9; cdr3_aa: CASSSGRLAGSTDTQYF
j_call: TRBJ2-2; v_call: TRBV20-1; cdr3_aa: CSAPSDRTGELFF
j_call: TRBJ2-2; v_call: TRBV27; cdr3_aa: CASSLLGVGTGELFF
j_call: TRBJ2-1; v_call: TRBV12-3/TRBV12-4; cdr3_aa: CASSLTSGRVDEQFF
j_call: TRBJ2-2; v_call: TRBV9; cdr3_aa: CASSARTFAGELFF
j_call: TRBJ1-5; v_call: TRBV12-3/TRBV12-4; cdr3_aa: CASRQESIQPQHF
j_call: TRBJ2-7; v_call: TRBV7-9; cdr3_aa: CASSLAGGTYEQYF
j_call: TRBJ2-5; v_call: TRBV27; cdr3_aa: CASSLAYPGRQTQYF
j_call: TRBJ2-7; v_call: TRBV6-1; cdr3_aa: CASSDQGEGYEQYF
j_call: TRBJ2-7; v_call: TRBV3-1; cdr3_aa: CASSTLGQGSPYEQYF
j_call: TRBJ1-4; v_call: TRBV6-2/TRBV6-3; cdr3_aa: CASEDGATNEKLFF
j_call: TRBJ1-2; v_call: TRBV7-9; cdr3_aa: CASSLVGANYGYTF
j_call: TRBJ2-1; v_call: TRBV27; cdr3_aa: CASSPWLGDEQFF
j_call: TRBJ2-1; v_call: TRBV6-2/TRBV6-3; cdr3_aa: CASSPGTESNEQFF
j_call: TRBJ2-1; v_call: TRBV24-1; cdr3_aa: CATSDSGASSYNEQFF
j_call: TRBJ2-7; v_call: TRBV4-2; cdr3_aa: CASSQEGRGSYEQYF
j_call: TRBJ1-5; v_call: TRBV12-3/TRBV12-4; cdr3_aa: CASAPQGNQPQHF
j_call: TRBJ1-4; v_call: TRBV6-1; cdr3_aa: CASSDRRVGEKLFF